Each of the 2 T cell receptor beta chains below was sequenced from the same sample in a study of blood T cell repertoires in COVID-19. The data were produced by immunoSEQ multiplex PCR, yet TCRdb's version contains in-frame clones alone and is incomplete. The sample has roughly 380,000 clones, more than 70% seen once; the top ten hold around 0.92%. The sequenced sample was PBMCs or T cells enriched from blood (not recorded which). The receptors were gathered from a woman aged 25 to 45 who had been exposed to COVID-19.

The chain carries TRBV10-3 and TRBJ2-7; 7 nucleotides line up with TRBD2. Per the germline V gene, CDR1 is ENHRY and CDR2 is SYGVKD. J gave up 6 bases and V 3 bases, and 8 bases lay outside the gene matches. CDR3 size: 14 residues. CDR3 DNA: TGTGCCATCAGTGATAGGGAGGGCCCTCGCGAGCAGTACTTC. Amino acids: CAISDREGPREQYF.

The rearrangement uses TRBV6-5 and TRBJ1-2; TRBD1 is a possible D gene (6 bases). CDR1 is MNHEY and CDR2 is SVGAGI in the germline V gene. Deletions cut 6 bases from V and 8 bases from J, with 13 bases between. The CDR3 is made up of 12 amino acids. CDR3 nucleotides: TGTGCCAGCAGCCAGGGGCAGAGAGGCTACACCTTC. Residues: CASSQGQRGYTF.